The T cell receptor (beta chain) under discussion was sequenced for a study of blood T cell repertoires in COVID-19. Overall study: PBMCs, B-cell-depleted T cells, or T cells provided the cDNA or gDNA that made up the material.

The V and J ends lost 1 base and 2 bases respectively, with 11 bases between them. CDR1 and CDR2 from the germline V gene are MGHRA and YSYEKL. This CDR3 contains 16 residues. The authors' processing: Using reference gene primer amplification, nucleated cell counts were estimated. TCRdb keeps only in-frame clones here, not all; method: immunoSEQ multiplex PCR. That table furnishes V, J and clone size, whereas the DNA furnished D and trimming. The data hold hundreds of thousands of clones, with 90% observed a single time. This clone was observed a single time. The clonotype was recovered from a man between 60 and 75 years old who had recovered from COVID-19. The sequenced material came from PBMCs or T cells enriched from blood (not recorded which). The J gene is TRBJ2-2, the V gene TRBV4-1; D remains ambiguous. The CDR3 nucleotides read TGCGCCAGCAGCCAAGTAAGCACGGTAAACACCGGGGAGCTGTTTTTT. Translating gives CASSQVSTVNTGELFF.